Here is one T cell receptor (beta chain) with its context. The data were taken from a study of beta chain features in type 1 diabetes. The investigators reverse transcribed all of the isolated RNA, so they sequenced expressed TCRB transcripts. The method was immunoSEQ multiplex PCR; TCRdb's version includes in-frame clones alone and lacks a portion of them. The sample lists under 250,000 clones, 25% to 35% occurring once. The germline CDR1 and CDR2 sequences are KGHSH and LQKENI. This CDR3 region has 15 residues. V lost 1 base and J 1 base, leaving 10 bases between the germline ends. Sequencing was performed on central memory CD4+ T cells from blood. The source is a man aged 25-45 years in good health. This rearrangement joins TRBV18 to TRBJ2-5, with D possibly being TRBD2 (5 bases). DNA for the CDR3: TGTGCCAGCTCACCACTGGCGGGTCCCCAAGAGACCCAGTACTTC. It encodes CASSPLAGPQETQYF.